This T cell receptor (beta chain) comes out of a study of Ad26.COV2.S vaccination and SARS-CoV-2 variants. Across the whole study: Administration of Ad26.COV2.S was intramuscular, either once or twice 56 days apart. Study findings and constraints: CD8+ and CD4+ T cells specific for spike reportedly responded with substantial breadth after vaccination.

Repertoires were generated with immunoSEQ multiplex PCR, while TCRdb's copy carries only in-frame clones and drops some. The data show hundreds of thousands of clones, roughly 90% seen once. The CDR3 has 17 residues. J gave up 0 bases and V 9 bases, and 12 bases lay outside the gene matches. Germline values: CDR1 LNHDA, CDR2 SQIVND (reference sequence). On this clone itself: What it binds is not known.

Treatment defined: over 15 received Ad26.COV2.S at low or high dose, single or two shots; roughly 5 received placebo; per-sample allocation not given. Collection of samples fell on day 63 after the first vaccine or placebo injection. A Boston adult aged 18-55 years was the donor. The V gene is TRBV19, the J gene TRBJ1-3, with TRBD1 identical over 9 bases. The source material was peripheral blood, sampled in a trial of Ad26.COV2.S vaccine versus placebo. The clonotype was recovered from a person between 18 and 65 years old who received the Ad26.COV2.S COVID-19 vaccine or a placebo. The CDR3 reads CASNVPGQGSSGNTIYF. CDR3 nucleotides: TGTGCCAGCAACGTCCCGGGACAGGGAAGCTCTGGAAACACCATATATTTT.